One sample yielded the 21 T cell receptor beta chains listed below, sequenced in a study of regulatory T cells in long-lasting Graves disease. iRepertoire HTBI primers and Arm-PCR of CDR3 regions built TCR beta libraries. Using its own MiXCR run on the multiplex PCR reads, TCRdb lists one record per CDR3 protein. The sample has hundreds of thousands of distinct CDR3 sequences; 16% are singletons. Specified time point: newly diagnosed GD, antithyroid drugs for less than 3 months. Preparation of the TCR library used RNA extracted from PBMCs. These data also formed part of another study, on T cells in Graves' hyperthyroidism and ophthalmopathy.

Sequenced here: peripheral blood mononuclear cells (PBMCs), sampled at new diagnosis, from a patient treated with antithyroid drugs. The source is a middle-aged man with Graves disease.

This clonotype was picked up many times. V and J are TRBV7-2 and TRBJ2-4; 8 positions agree with TRBD1. J was trimmed by 0 bases and V by 5 bases; bases with no gene match: 6. Germline V gene lookup returns CDR1 SGHTA and CDR2 FQGNSA. The CDR3 is made up of 16 amino acids. The CDR3 sequence: CASSPRQGLAKNIQYF. The CDR3 coding sequence is TGTGCCAGCAGCCCCCGACAGGGGCTAGCCAAAAACATTCAGTACTTC.

CDR3 amino acids: CASSLQGQGGYTF. The CDR3 nucleotides are TGTGCCAGCAGTTTACAGGGACAGGGAGGCTACACCTTC. The rearrangement links TRBV27 to TRBJ1-2, with 9 bases that match TRBD1. This CDR3 contains 13 residues. Germline CDR1 MNHEY, CDR2 SMNVEV (reference sequence). J was trimmed by 8 bases and V by 2 bases; bases with no gene match: 3.

Many counts were recorded for this clonotype. The V call is TRBV11-2, the J call TRBJ2-5; TRBD1 is a possible D gene (5 bases). This CDR3 is built from 11 residues. The V end was cut by 6 bases, the J end by 4 bases, with 6 bases between. The germline CDR1 and CDR2 sequences are SGHAT and FQNNGV. Here the CDR3 DNA reads TGTGCCAGCAGAGGGGCAGAGACCCAGTACTTC. It is translated as CASRGAETQYF. The variable domain in full, with the rest retrieved from reference TRBV11-2 and TRBJ2-5, is EAGVAQSPRYKIIEKRQSVAFWCNPISGHATLYWYQQILGQGPKLLIQFQNNGVVDDSQLPKDRFSAERLKGVDSTLKIQPAKLEDSAVYLCASRGAETQYFGPGTRLLVL.

This clonotype was counted many times. The rearrangement joins TRBV11-2 to TRBJ1-1; the D gene is possibly TRBD1 (6 bases). Trimming pared 2 bases from V and 3 bases from J, leaving 10 bases between. CDR1 and CDR2 from the germline V gene are SGHAT and FQNNGV. This CDR3 is built from 14 residues. As DNA, the CDR3 is TGTGCCAGCAGCTTATACAGGGTGGACACTGAAGCTTTCTTT. Translation gives CASSLYRVDTEAFF.

The chain carries TRBV24-1 and TRBJ2-5; 7 bases line up with TRBD2. The CDR3 has 16 amino acids. CDR1 is KGHDR, CDR2 SFDVKD, per germline. Unmatched junction bases numbered 8, after V lost 3 bases and J lost 2 bases. Here the CDR3 DNA reads TGTGCCACCAGTGATCCGTGGGGGGGGGTACAAGAGACCCAGTACTTC. The encoded protein is CATSDPWGGVQETQYF.

The V gene is TRBV4-2, the J gene TRBJ1-3, with a tentative D call TRBD1 (5 bases). This CDR3 is 15 amino acids long. The ends were cut back, 0 bases at V and 2 bases at J, with 8 bases in the middle. CDR1 is LGHNA and CDR2 is YNFKEQ in the germline V gene. The CDR3 DNA sequence: TGTGCCAGCAGCCAAGATAGGGGAACTGGAAACACCATATATTTT. Amino acid sequence: CASSQDRGTGNTIYF.

This clonotype was found many times. The J gene is TRBJ2-7, the V gene TRBV6-1; 7 bases agree with TRBD1. J gave up 5 bases and V 7 bases, and 8 bases lay outside the gene matches. CDR3 size: 13 residues. From germline, CDR1 is MNHNS and CDR2 SASEGT. The CDR3 DNA reads as TGTGCCAGCAAGGAACAGGGGTGGCACGAGCAGTACTTC. This gives the protein CASKEQGWHEQYF.

In its sample, this clonotype was seen many times. The gene calls are TRBV6-2 or TRBV6-3 and TRBJ2-4, with D possibly being TRBD2 (5 bases). CDR3 length: 16 residues. V lost 5 bases to trimming and J lost 2 bases, with 16 bases between them. Germline CDR1 reads MNHEY; CDR2 reads SVGEGT. The CDR3 reads CASSVEGLRSKNIQYF. The CDR3 nucleotides are TGTGCCAGCAGTGTAGAGGGTCTGAGGTCCAAAAACATTCAGTACTTC.

The genes are TRBV9 and TRBJ2-4; 8 bases agree with TRBD2. Germline CDR1 is SGDLS and CDR2 is YYNGEE. The CDR3 has 17 residues. After removal of 3 bases from V and 1 base from J, the junction contained 9 bases not matched to a gene. The CDR3 sequence: CASSAGGGISAKNIQYF. For the CDR3, the DNA is TGTGCCAGCAGCGCCGGGGGGGGGATATCGGCCAAAAACATTCAGTACTTC.

Ten or more counts support this clonotype. V gene TRBV7-3 combines with J gene TRBJ2-1, with 12 nucleotides matching TRBD2. The germline V gene encodes CDR1 SGHTA and CDR2 FQGTGA. The CDR3 covers 15 residues. With V trimmed by 5 bases and J by 4 bases, 3 bases remained unmatched. The CDR3 here is CASSIGLAGYNEQFF. The CDR3 DNA reads TGTGCCAGCAGCATCGGACTAGCGGGGTACAATGAGCAGTTCTTC.

In its sample, this clonotype was seen many times. The chain combines TRBV20-1 with TRBJ2-3; TRBD1 matches at 7 bases. The J segment lost 4 bases and the V segment lost 5 bases, leaving 9 bases of the junction unmatched. CDR1 and CDR2 (germline): DFQATT, SNEGSKA (reference sequence). The CDR3 spans 14 residues. Here the CDR3 reads CSAPTRQGSDTQYF. CDR3 sequence (DNA): TGCAGTGCTCCCACTCGACAGGGCTCAGATACGCAGTATTTT.

This clonotype was seen many times. V gene TRBV30 combines with J gene TRBJ2-3; 10 bases line up with TRBD1. Per germline, CDR1 GTSNPN and CDR2 SVGIG (reference sequence). Trimming removed 2 bases from V and 14 bases from J; junction bases left unmatched: 13. The length of the CDR3 is 14 residues. The CDR3 DNA sequence: TGTGCCTGGAGTCCGGGACAGGGGATCCCCCGCTGGTATTTT. It encodes CAWSPGQGIPRWYF.

V and J are TRBV7-9 and TRBJ2-1; TRBD2 matches at 16 bases. Germline V CDR1 and CDR2: SEHNR, FQNEAQ (reference sequence). This CDR3 is 17 amino acids long. Germline trimming cut 4 bases from V and 9 bases from J; bases unmatched to any gene: 9. CDR3 sequence (DNA): TGTGCCAGCAGCTCGTCTGGGACTAGCGGGGGGGGGGCTGAGCAGTTCTTC. Translation gives CASSSSGTSGGGAEQFF. Drawing the rest from reference TRBV7-9 and TRBJ2-1, the complete variable domain is DTGVSQNPRHKITKRGQNVTFRCDPISEHNRLYWYRQTLGQGPEFLTYFQNEAQLEKSRLLSDRFSAERPKGSFSTLEIQRTEQGDSAMYLCASSSSGTSGGGAEQFFGPGTRLTVL.

The CDR3 region has the DNA TGTGCCAGCAGCCAAGCAAGCACGGTGGGCTTGGAGACCCAGTACTTC. It is translated as CASSQASTVGLETQYF. The chain links TRBV3-1 to TRBJ2-5; D is unresolved. Per the germline V gene, CDR1 is LGHDT and CDR2 is YNNKEL (reference sequence). The CDR3 spans 16 residues. V was pared by 1 base and J by 5 bases, with 17 bases between.

The table lists this clonotype with many counts. The V gene is TRBV28, the J gene TRBJ2-2; the D gene is possibly TRBD2 (6 bases). Trimming shortened V by 3 bases and J by 2 bases, and 16 bases separated the two germline ends. CDR1 and CDR2 from the germline V gene are MDHEN and SYDVKM. This CDR3 comprises 17 residues. CDR3 nucleotide sequence: TGTGCCAGCAGTTTTCTTATCGCGGGAACAAACACCGGGGAGCTGTTTTTT. This codes for CASSFLIAGTNTGELFF.

In the case of this clonotype: A far larger clone differs by one base, so this is likely a read error. The chain links TRBV29-1 to TRBJ2-1; 7 bases line up with TRBD2. The end of the DNA fits TRBJ2-3 better, so the J call may be wrong. Germline V gene data show CDR1 as SQVTM and CDR2 as ANQGSEA. The CDR3 has 14 residues. The CDR3 loop reads CSVMAWDYTGTQYF. The CDR3 DNA reads as TGCAGCGTCATGGCTTGGGACTACACAGGTACGCAGTATTTT.

V and J are TRBV30 and TRBJ2-4; a weak D match, TRBD1 (6 bases). V gave up 2 bases and J gave up 0 bases, with 14 bases separating them. The CDR3 has 16 residues. Germline CDR1 GTSNPN, CDR2 SVGIG (reference sequence). CDR3 DNA: TGTGCCTGGAGTTTTCCGGGACATCTAGCCAAAAACATTCAGTACTTC. Its protein is CAWSFPGHLAKNIQYF.

The sample holds many counts of this clonotype. The chain has TRBV7-9 and TRBJ2-5; 8 bases are a match to TRBD2. The germline V gene has CDR1 SEHNR and CDR2 FQNEAQ (reference sequence). The CDR3 runs 16 residues. The junction had 10 bases not matched to a gene; V was cut back by 5 bases and J by 2 bases. CDR3 nucleotides: TGTGCCAGCAGCGCGCGTAGCGGGGACTCTCAAGAGACCCAGTACTTC. This translates into CASSARSGDSQETQYF.

The chain uses TRBV18 and TRBJ1-5; D unclear. Germline V lookup: CDR1 KGHSH, CDR2 LQKENI. V lost 6 bases to trimming and J lost 6 bases, with 21 bases between them. The CDR3 is 16 amino acids. DNA of the CDR3: TGTGCCAGCTCCCTTGAGAGTCCGATCTCGGGTCAGCCCCAGCATTTT. Protein sequence: CASSLESPISGQPQHF.

This clonotype was seen at least ten times. The rearrangement joins TRBV6-2 or TRBV6-3 to TRBJ2-3, with D perhaps assigned TRBD1 or TRBD2 (5 bases each). This CDR3 is 17 amino acids long. CDR1 and CDR2 from the germline V gene are MNHEY and SVGEGT. Trimming took off 3 bases at V and 2 bases at J, with 18 bases between the two ends. CDR3 amino acids: CASSYWGPASLTDTQYF. The CDR3 DNA sequence: TGTGCCAGCAGTTATTGGGGCCCGGCTAGCCTCACAGATACGCAGTATTTT.

The sample holds many counts of this clonotype. This rearrangement joins TRBV3-1 to TRBJ1-5; no reliable D call. The CDR3 is made up of 15 amino acids. The V end lost 0 bases, the J end lost 7 bases, and 13 bases lay between the germline ends. Germline V gene sequence: CDR1 LGHDT, CDR2 YNNKEL (reference sequence). The CDR3 DNA reads as TGTGCCAGCAGCCAAGATCTTTCCCTTCAGCAGCCCCAGCATTTT. It yields the protein CASSQDLSLQQPQHF.